A single sample is the source of the 31 T cell receptor beta chains below, sequenced in a study of OX40 agonist ivuxolimab in advanced cancers. The assay was immunoSEQ multiplex PCR, and TCRdb's table has in-frame clones only and misses some. The sample includes about 64,000 clones, 85% to 95% of them seen just once. The specimen was CD4+ or CD8+ T cells sorted from blood, collected in a trial of the OX40 agonist ivuxolimab. Receptors originate from an adult with an advanced solid tumor such as melanoma, head and neck, liver or kidney cancer.

This chain connects TRBV6-5 to TRBJ2-1; D is perhaps TRBD2 (6 bases). Trimming took 8 bases from V and 7 from J, leaving 12 bases between them. The length of the CDR3 is 12 residues. Germline V CDR1 and CDR2: MNHEY, SVGAGI. CDR3 DNA sequence: TGTGCCAGCGGGAGGAGAGAGAATGAGCAGTTCTTC. It codes for CASGRRENEQFF.

The rearrangement uses TRBV5-8 and TRBJ2-2; D remains ambiguous. The CDR3 is 16 amino acids. Trimming stripped 6 bases from V and 1 base from J, with 16 bases between. Germline V gives CDR1 SGHTS, CDR2 YDEGEE. The CDR3 region is CASIRKETVNTGELFF. The CDR3 DNA reads TGTGCCAGCATTCGGAAAGAGACGGTGAACACCGGGGAGCTGTTTTTT.

A single count supports this clone. The gene calls are TRBV25-1 and TRBJ2-1; D possibly corresponds to TRBD1 (6 bases). CDR3 size: 15 residues. Germline V gives CDR1 MGHDK, CDR2 SYGVNS. V was clipped by 0 bases and J by 4 bases, with 10 bases between them. As DNA, the CDR3 is TGTGCCAGCAGTGAATACACGGGACAATACAATGAGCAGTTCTTC. Translation: CASSEYTGQYNEQFF. Combining the CDR3 with reference TRBV25-1 and TRBJ2-1 gives the whole variable domain EADIYQTPRYLVIGTGKKITLECSQTMGHDKMYWYQQDPGMELHLIHYSYGVNSTEKGDLSSESTVSRIRTEHFPLTLESARPSHTSQYLCASSEYTGQYNEQFFGPGTRLTVL.

The CDR3 DNA reads TGTGCCAGCAGTTACTCGCTTAGCCCGGCTGCAGATACGCAGTATTTT. This translates into CASSYSLSPAADTQYF. This chain connects TRBV6-6 to TRBJ2-3; D remains ambiguous. CDR3 size: 16 residues. Per germline, CDR1 MNHNY and CDR2 SVGAGI (reference sequence). V gave up 0 bases and J gave up 4 bases, with 14 bases separating them.

The chain carries TRBV10-3 and TRBJ1-2; D possibly corresponds to TRBD1 (5 bases). The CDR3 spans 13 residues. V was pared by 4 bases and J by 2 bases, with 8 bases between. Germline V gene lookup returns CDR1 ENHRY and CDR2 SYGVKD. The CDR3 reads CAISGGGNYGYTF. In nucleotides, the CDR3 is TGTGCCATCAGTGGGGGCGGAAACTATGGCTACACCTTC.

The chain combines TRBV7-2 with TRBJ2-3, with 11 bases that match TRBD1. The CDR3 has 15 amino acids. The germline gives CDR1 SGHTA, CDR2 FQGNSA. V trimming: 5 bases; J trimming: 4 bases; junction bases outside the gene matches: 5. The CDR3 here is CASSAWDRGADTQYF. In nucleotides, the CDR3 is TGTGCCAGCAGCGCATGGGACAGGGGGGCAGATACGCAGTATTTT. Together with reference TRBV7-2 and TRBJ2-3, the CDR3 gives the full variable domain: GAGVSQSPSNKVTEKGKDVELRCDPISGHTALYWYRQSLGQGLEFLIYFQGNSAPDKSGLPSDRFSAERTGGSVSTLTIQRTQQEDSAVYLCASSAWDRGADTQYFGPGTRLTVL.

The V call is TRBV19, the J call TRBJ1-5, with TRBD1 as a possible D gene (5 bases). V lost 5 bases and J lost 5, with 16 bases in between. Germline V lookup: CDR1 LNHDA, CDR2 SQIVND (reference sequence). The CDR3 consists of 15 residues. In DNA, the CDR3 is TGTGCCAGTAGTGTCGGAGGGGCACCACATCAGCCCCAGCATTTT. It specifies CASSVGGAPHQPQHF.

The chain uses TRBV6-1 and TRBJ2-5; no firm D call. Trimming stripped 6 bases from V and 5 bases from J, with 13 bases between. Germline values: CDR1 MNHNS, CDR2 SASEGT. The CDR3 length is 13 residues. CDR3 sequence: CASSAASVETQYF. CDR3 in DNA: TGTGCCAGCAGCGCGGCATCCGTTGAGACCCAGTACTTC.

The V call is TRBV19, the J call TRBJ1-2; D is unresolved. Trimming pared 4 bases from V and 8 bases from J, leaving 14 bases between. CDR3 length equals 13 residues. Germline V gene sequence: CDR1 LNHDA, CDR2 SQIVND (reference sequence). CDR3 sequence reads: CASSTTEGSGYTF. In nucleotides, the CDR3 is TGTGCCAGTAGTACCACGGAAGGAAGCGGCTACACCTTC. The full variable domain, in which reference TRBV19 and TRBJ1-2 provide the parts outside the CDR3, is DGGITQSPKYLFRKEGQNVTLSCEQNLNHDAMYWYRQDPGQGLRLIYYSQIVNDFQKGDIAEGYSVSREKKESFPLTVTSAQKNPTAFYLCASSTTEGSGYTFGSGTRLTVV.

This chain connects TRBV5-1 to TRBJ2-1; 7 nucleotides match TRBD2. V dropped 1 base and J dropped 4; count of bases not matched to a gene: 5. There are 15 residues in the CDR3. Germline values: CDR1 SGHRS, CDR2 YFSETQ. The CDR3 coding sequence is TGCGCCAGCAGCTTGCTAGCGGAGGGGTACAATGAGCAGTTCTTC. This codes for CASSLLAEGYNEQFF. Variable domain in full (rest from reference TRBV5-1 and TRBJ2-1): KAGVTQTPRYLIKTRGQQVTLSCSPISGHRSVSWYQQTPGQGLQFLFEYFSETQRNKGNFPGRFSGRQFSNSRSEMNVSTLELGDSALYLCASSLLAEGYNEQFFGPGTRLTVL.

V usage is TRBV6-1 and J usage is TRBJ2-7; tentatively, D is TRBD1 (6 bases). Trimming shortened V by 5 bases and J by 2 bases, and 13 bases separated the two germline ends. This CDR3 region has 14 residues. Germline V gene data show CDR1 as MNHNS and CDR2 as SASEGT. The CDR3 loop is CASSSDRWAYEQYF. The CDR3 DNA is TGTGCCAGCAGTTCCGACAGGTGGGCCTACGAGCAGTACTTC.

The V gene is TRBV14, the J gene TRBJ2-7, with 7 bases that match TRBD2. Losses at the gene ends were 2 bases for V and 6 bases for J; bases not matched to a gene: 10. The germline V gene has CDR1 SGHDN and CDR2 FVKESK. CDR3 size: 15 residues. The CDR3 DNA follows: TGTGCCAGCAGCCAACGCACGGGAGGTTTTGGCGAGCAGTACTTC. It encodes CASSQRTGGFGEQYF.

Concerning this clone: The junction shows a germline mismatch at one end, possibly a read error. V gene TRBV4-3 combines with J gene TRBJ2-7; 8 positions agree with TRBD2. Germline V gene sequence: CDR1 LGHNA, CDR2 YSLEER. This CDR3 region has 16 residues. The CDR3 region has the DNA TGCGCCAGCAGTCAAGGGCTAGCGGGTAGTTCCTACGAGCAGTACTTC. Translation gives CASSQGLAGSSYEQYF.

The rearrangement uses TRBV19 and TRBJ2-1; D perhaps matches TRBD2 (6 bases). V was pared by 1 base and J by 2 bases, with 21 bases between. The CDR3 totals 19 residues. Germline CDR1 is LNHDA and CDR2 is SQIVND (reference sequence). CDR3 sequence: CASSIGGLSAGSTYNEQFF. CDR3 DNA sequence: TGTGCCAGTAGTATAGGAGGTCTTTCAGCGGGTTCGACCTACAATGAGCAGTTCTTC.

The chain combines TRBV5-8 with TRBJ2-1, with 12 bases aligning to TRBD2. The CDR3 loop spans 18 amino acids. Trimming took 0 bases from V and 0 from J; bases not matched to a gene: 4. Germline lookup yields CDR1 SGHTS and CDR2 YDEGEE. Here the CDR3 DNA reads TGTGCCAGCAGCTTGGAACTAGCGGGAGGTAGCTCCTACAATGAGCAGTTCTTC. It translates to CASSLELAGGSSYNEQFF. Using reference TRBV5-8 and TRBJ2-1 for the parts outside the CDR3, the full variable domain is EAGVTQSPTHLIKTRGQQATLRCSPISGHTSVYWYQQALGLGLQFLLWYDEGEERNRGNFPPRFSGRQFPNYSSELNVNALELEDSALYLCASSLELAGGSSYNEQFFGPGTRLTVL.

As regards this clone: The sample has other DNA sequences that encode this CDR3 too. This chain uses TRBV29-1 with TRBJ2-1; no definite D call. There are 10 residues in the CDR3. Between the trimmed V and J ends, which lost 6 bases and 10 bases, there was a span of 10 bases. Germline V gene lookup returns CDR1 SQVTM and CDR2 ANQGSEA. CDR3 loop: CSVGYGEQFF. DNA of the CDR3: TGCAGCGTGGGGTATGGGGAGCAGTTCTTC.

The rearrangement joins TRBV7-2 to TRBJ2-1; D is perhaps TRBD1 (6 bases). This CDR3 has 13 amino acids. V was shortened by 4 bases and J by 7 bases, with 11 bases between the two germline ends. Germline V gene data show CDR1 as SGHTA and CDR2 as FQGNSA. DNA for the CDR3: TGTGCCAGCAGCTCGGGACAACAGAATGAGCAGTTCTTC. Its protein is CASSSGQQNEQFF.

The rearrangement uses TRBV19 and TRBJ2-2, with TRBD2 as a possible D gene (6 bases). With 5 bases removed from V and 6 bases from J, the gap between germline ends came to 13 bases. The CDR3 runs 14 residues. Per germline, CDR1 LNHDA and CDR2 SQIVND (reference sequence). CDR3 in DNA: TGTGCCAGTAGTTCACGACTAGGAGCCGGGGAGCTGTTTTTT. This gives the protein CASSSRLGAGELFF.

The V and J genes are TRBV5-1 and TRBJ2-3; D gene ambiguous. There are 17 residues in the CDR3. V lost 2 bases and J 0 bases, leaving 16 bases between the germline ends. CDR1 and CDR2 (germline): SGHRS, YFSETQ. This chain's CDR3 is CASSFRSTQQSTDTQYF. The CDR3 DNA sequence: TGCGCCAGCAGCTTTAGATCAACTCAGCAGAGCACAGATACGCAGTATTTT.

This clone was recorded a few times. This chain joins TRBV30 and TRBJ2-2; D gene ambiguous. The CDR3 sequence is 13 residues long. Germline V gives CDR1 GTSNPN, CDR2 SVGIG (reference sequence). With 4 bases removed from V and 1 base from J, the gap between germline ends came to 7 bases. The chain's CDR3 is CAWTPRNTGELFF. CDR3 bases: TGTGCCTGGACCCCAAGGAACACCGGGGAGCTGTTTTTT. Full variable domain (remainder filled in from reference TRBV30 and TRBJ2-2): SQTIHQWPATLVQPVGSPLSLECTVEGTSNPNLYWYRQAAGRGLQLLFYSVGIGQISSEVPQNLSASRPQDRQFILSSKKLLLSDSGFYLCAWTPRNTGELFFGEGSRLTVL.

This chain joins TRBV7-2 and TRBJ2-7, with TRBD2 matching 12 bases. This CDR3 is 17 amino acids long. Germline CDR1 and CDR2: SGHTA and FQGNSA. J lost 7 bases, V lost 6 bases, and 16 bases had no gene match. In DNA form, the CDR3 reads TGTGCCAGCAGTCTCTACCAGGCTAGCGGGAGGGCGAAGGAGCAGTACTTC. Protein: CASSLYQASGRAKEQYF.

CDR3 nucleotide sequence: TGTGCCAGCAGCTTAGTACAGATTAACACTGAAGCTTTCTTT. Translation: CASSLVQINTEAFF. V is TRBV7-8 and J is TRBJ1-1; D call uncertain. With 1 base removed from V and 2 bases from J, the gap between germline ends came to 8 bases. Germline V gives CDR1 SGHVS, CDR2 FQNEAQ. The CDR3 covers 14 residues.

This clone was counted between two and nine times. Other nucleotide sequences in the sample specify the same CDR3. This chain joins TRBV30 and TRBJ1-3; D gene ambiguous. Germline V gene lookup returns CDR1 GTSNPN and CDR2 SVGIG (reference sequence). The CDR3 sequence is 12 residues long. Trimming took off 2 bases at V and 2 bases at J, with 4 bases between the two ends. This CDR3 is CAWSLAGNTIYF. The CDR3 bases are TGTGCCTGGAGTCTGGCTGGAAACACCATATATTTT.

J is TRBJ1-3 and V is TRBV2, with D unclear. The CDR3 runs 14 residues. Germline CDR1 is SNHLY and CDR2 is FYNNEI. V lost 3 bases and J lost 3, with 9 bases in between. The CDR3 sequence is CASSELTRGNTIYF. In DNA form, the CDR3 reads TGTGCCAGCAGTGAGTTGACCCGTGGAAACACCATATATTTT.

This rearrangement joins TRBV10-2 to TRBJ2-2; a possible D gene is TRBD2 (6 bases). The CDR3 has 15 residues. Trimming took off 5 bases at V and 4 bases at J, with 14 bases between the two ends. The germline V gene has CDR1 WSHSY and CDR2 SAAADI. The CDR3 coding sequence is TGCGCCAGCAGTAGGGTGGGGACTCCCACCGGGGAGCTGTTTTTT. This encodes CASSRVGTPTGELFF.

V and J are TRBV11-3 and TRBJ2-3; TRBD2 matches 7 bases. CDR3 length: 15 residues. Germline lookup yields CDR1 SGHNT and CDR2 YENEEA. V lost 1 base, J lost 3 bases, and 4 bases stayed unmatched. The CDR3 region has the DNA TGTGCCAGCAGCTTAGGGGCTAGCGGAACAGATACGCAGTATTTT. It is translated as CASSLGASGTDTQYF.

The V gene is TRBV15, the J gene TRBJ2-3; 9 bases agree with TRBD1. V lost 5 bases, J lost 4 bases, and 10 bases stayed unmatched. This CDR3 spans 16 amino acids. CDR1 is LNHNV and CDR2 is YYDKDF in the germline V gene (reference sequence). The CDR3 DNA follows: TGTGCCACCAGCCTCCCAACAGGGGGCCGGGCAGATACGCAGTATTTT. This codes for CATSLPTGGRADTQYF.

This chain links TRBV19 with TRBJ2-7; D is possibly TRBD1 (5 bases). Germline CDR1 is LNHDA and CDR2 is SQIVND (reference sequence). Trimming took off 1 base at V and 3 bases at J, with 7 bases between the two ends. This CDR3 is 13 amino acids long. This CDR3 is CASSIGQGYEQYF. The DNA of the CDR3 is TGTGCCAGTAGTATAGGGCAGGGCTACGAGCAGTACTTC.

The genes are TRBV9 and TRBJ2-3, with D possibly being TRBD1 or TRBD2 (6 bases each). The germline V gene encodes CDR1 SGDLS and CDR2 YYNGEE. V dropped 4 bases and J dropped 4 bases, with 16 bases sitting between them. There are 15 residues in the CDR3. The CDR3 loop is CASSPRAGEADTQYF. The CDR3 DNA sequence: TGTGCCAGCAGCCCCCGGGCAGGGGAGGCAGATACGCAGTATTTT.

The chain joins TRBV6-6 to TRBJ2-7, with D perhaps TRBD1 (5 bases). CDR1 MNHNY and CDR2 SVGAGI come from the germline V gene (reference sequence). Trimming pared 0 bases from V and 2 bases from J, leaving 8 bases between. This CDR3 contains 14 residues. The CDR3 DNA sequence: TGTGCCAGCAGTTACTCTGTAGGGGCCTACGAGCAGTACTTC. Protein: CASSYSVGAYEQYF.

The chain uses TRBV6-5 and TRBJ2-3; unclear D gene. Trimming took 0 bases from V and 0 from J, leaving 4 bases between them. CDR1 is MNHEY and CDR2 is SVGAGI in the germline V gene. The CDR3 is 14 amino acids. CDR3 sequence reads: CASSYSLSTDTQYF. CDR3 DNA sequence: TGTGCCAGCAGTTACTCGCTTAGCACAGATACGCAGTATTTT.